In this sample, the clone carrying this T cell receptor beta chain turned up a few times. Antigen: not known. The V end lost 3 bases, the J end lost 1 base, and 9 bases lay between the germline ends. Germline CDR1 SEHNR, CDR2 FQNEAQ (reference sequence). The CDR3 has 14 amino acids. PCR used 60 Vbeta primers and 13 Jbeta primers. Repertoires were generated with immunoSEQ multiplex PCR, while TCRdb's copy carries only in-frame clones and drops some. Of 150,000 to 200,000 clones in the sample, around 63% were seen once. These data are taken from a study of cytomegalovirus exposure and HLA in healthy donors. Broader study findings: Differences between HLA loci emerged in a later analysis of TCR association rates, with DRB1 most and HLA-C fewest.

The source of this sequence is a woman aged 18-29 years in good health and CMV-seropositive. The chain employs TRBV7-9 and TRBJ1-2; D ambiguous. Sequenced material: PBMCs. The CDR3 sequence: CASSLGGGNYGYTF. Written as DNA, the CDR3 is TGTGCCAGCAGCTTGGGAGGCGGTAACTATGGCTACACCTTC.